This TCR beta chain derives from a study of Graves' ophthalmopathy and Graves' hyperthyroidism. Background on the study: The authors collected peripheral blood at initial diagnosis, before any treatment.

Notes on the study in general: This model predicted ophthalmopathy progression (sensitivity roughly 70%, specificity about 73%).

In regard to this clonotype: Its antigen is currently unknown. This may arise from a read error, as a much more abundant clone is one base away.

Patients were excluded if they had other autoimmune diseases or uncontrolled infections, and likewise if pregnancy or lactation applied. Germline V gene data show CDR1 as SGHVS and CDR2 as FQNEAQ. The CDR3 length is 11 residues. Amplifying from RNA transcripts, the study obtained TCR beta CDR3 regions. First-round RT-PCR employed HTBI primers, with a second-round multiplex PCR after it. In TCRdb, the multiplex PCR reads were re-called with MiXCR into one record per CDR3 protein. The table has 400,000 to 450,000 distinct CDR3 sequences, around 21% seen once; the top ten hold roughly 3%. The clonotype originates from a woman aged 18-29 years with stable Graves' hyperthyroidism. The chain recombines TRBV7-8 with TRBJ2-2, with D perhaps TRBD1 or TRBD2 (5 bases each). Sequenced input: peripheral blood. This chain's CDR3 is CASSLEGELLF. The CDR3 coding sequence is TGTGCCAGCAGCTTAGAAGGGGAGCTGTTGTTT.